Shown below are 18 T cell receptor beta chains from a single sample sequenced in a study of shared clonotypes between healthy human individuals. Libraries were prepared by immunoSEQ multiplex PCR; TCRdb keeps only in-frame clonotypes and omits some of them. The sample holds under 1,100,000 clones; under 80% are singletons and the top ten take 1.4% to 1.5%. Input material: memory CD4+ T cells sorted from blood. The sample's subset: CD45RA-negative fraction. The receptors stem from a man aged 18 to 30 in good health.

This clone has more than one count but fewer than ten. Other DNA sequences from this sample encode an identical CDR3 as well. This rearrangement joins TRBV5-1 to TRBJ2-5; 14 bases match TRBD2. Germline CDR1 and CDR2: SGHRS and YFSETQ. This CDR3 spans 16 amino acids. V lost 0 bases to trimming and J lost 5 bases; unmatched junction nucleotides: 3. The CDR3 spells CASSLETSGRGETQYF. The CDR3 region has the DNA TGCGCCAGCAGCTTGGAGACTAGCGGGAGGGGGGAGACCCAGTACTTC.

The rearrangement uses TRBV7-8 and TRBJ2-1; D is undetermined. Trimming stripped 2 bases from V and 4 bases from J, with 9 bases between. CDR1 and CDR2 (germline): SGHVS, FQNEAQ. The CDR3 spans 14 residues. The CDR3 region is CASSLSNRYNEQFF. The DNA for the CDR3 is TGTGCCAGCAGCTTATCAAACCGTTACAATGAGCAGTTCTTC.

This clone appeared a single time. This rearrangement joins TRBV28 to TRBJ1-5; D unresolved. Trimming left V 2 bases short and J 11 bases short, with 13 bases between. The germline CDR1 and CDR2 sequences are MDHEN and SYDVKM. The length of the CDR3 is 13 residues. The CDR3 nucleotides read TGTGCCAGCAGTTTAAAGTCTCGCAGGTCCCAGCATTTT. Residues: CASSLKSRRSQHF.

The CDR3 DNA reads TGTGCCTGGAGTCGTAGGGCCCAGGAGACCCAGTACTTC. It yields the protein CAWSRRAQETQYF. V is TRBV30 and J is TRBJ2-5; D unclear. This CDR3 has 13 amino acids. V lost 2 bases, J lost 5 bases, and 12 bases lay in between. Germline CDR1 reads GTSNPN; CDR2 reads SVGIG (reference sequence). The complete variable domain, with remaining parts taken from reference TRBV30 and TRBJ2-5, reads SQTIHQWPATLVQPVGSPLSLECTVEGTSNPNLYWYRQAAGRGLQLLFYSVGIGQISSEVPQNLSASRPQDRQFILSSKKLLLSDSGFYLCAWSRRAQETQYFGPGTRLLVL.

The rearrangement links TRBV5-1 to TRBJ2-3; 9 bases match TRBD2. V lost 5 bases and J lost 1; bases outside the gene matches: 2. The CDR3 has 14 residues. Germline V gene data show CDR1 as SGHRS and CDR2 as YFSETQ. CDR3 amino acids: CASRLAGGTDTQYF. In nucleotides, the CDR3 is TGCGCCAGCAGGTTAGCGGGAGGCACAGATACGCAGTATTTT.

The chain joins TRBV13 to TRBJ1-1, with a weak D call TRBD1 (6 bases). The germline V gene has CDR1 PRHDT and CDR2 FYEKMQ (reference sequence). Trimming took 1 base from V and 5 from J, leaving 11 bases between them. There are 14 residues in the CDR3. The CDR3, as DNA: TGTGCCAGCAGCTTAGACAGGGCTATGACTGAAGCTTTCTTT. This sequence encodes CASSLDRAMTEAFF.

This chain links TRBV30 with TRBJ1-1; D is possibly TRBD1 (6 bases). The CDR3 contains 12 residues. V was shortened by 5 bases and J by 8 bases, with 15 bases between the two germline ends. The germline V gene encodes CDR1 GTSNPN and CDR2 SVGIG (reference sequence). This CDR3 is CAWGKSGTEAFF. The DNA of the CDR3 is TGTGCCTGGGGGAAATCCGGGACAGAAGCTTTCTTT.

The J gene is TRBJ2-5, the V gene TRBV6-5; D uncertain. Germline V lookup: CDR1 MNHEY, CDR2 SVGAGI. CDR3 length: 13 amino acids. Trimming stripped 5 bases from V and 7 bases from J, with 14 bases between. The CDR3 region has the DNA TGTGCCAGCAGTCCCGTCCAGCAGGTGACCCAGTACTTC. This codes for CASSPVQQVTQYF.

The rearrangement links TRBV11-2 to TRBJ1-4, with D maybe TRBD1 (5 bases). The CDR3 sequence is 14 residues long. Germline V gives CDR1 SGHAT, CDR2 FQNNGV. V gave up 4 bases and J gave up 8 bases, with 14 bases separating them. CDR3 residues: CASSSIQGLEKLFF. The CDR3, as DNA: TGTGCCAGCAGCTCTATTCAGGGATTAGAAAAACTGTTTTTT.

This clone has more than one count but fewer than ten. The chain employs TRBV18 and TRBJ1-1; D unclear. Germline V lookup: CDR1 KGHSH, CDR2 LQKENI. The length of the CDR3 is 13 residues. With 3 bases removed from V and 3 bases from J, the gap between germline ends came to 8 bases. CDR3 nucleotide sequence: TGTGCCAGCTCACCTACTATTGACACTGAAGCTTTCTTT. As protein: CASSPTIDTEAFF.

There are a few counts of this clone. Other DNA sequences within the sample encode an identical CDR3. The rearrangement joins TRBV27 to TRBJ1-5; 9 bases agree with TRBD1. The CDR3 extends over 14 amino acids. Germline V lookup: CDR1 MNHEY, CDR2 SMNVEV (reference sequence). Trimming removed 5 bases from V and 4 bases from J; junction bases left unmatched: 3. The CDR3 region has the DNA TGTGCCAGCAGTCCGGGACAGGGTAATCAGCCCCAGCATTTT. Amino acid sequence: CASSPGQGNQPQHF.

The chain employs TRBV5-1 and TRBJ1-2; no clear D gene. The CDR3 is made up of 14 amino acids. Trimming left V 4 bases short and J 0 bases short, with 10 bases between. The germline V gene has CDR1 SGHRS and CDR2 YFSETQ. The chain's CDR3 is CASSREDPNYGYTF. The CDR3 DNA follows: TGCGCCAGCAGCAGAGAAGACCCTAACTATGGCTACACCTTC.

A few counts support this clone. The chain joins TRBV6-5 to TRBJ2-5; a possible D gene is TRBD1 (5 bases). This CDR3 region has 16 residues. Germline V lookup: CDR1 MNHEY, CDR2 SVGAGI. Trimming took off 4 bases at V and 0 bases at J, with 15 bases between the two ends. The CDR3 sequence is CASSFTGIRNQETQYF. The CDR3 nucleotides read TGTGCCAGCAGTTTCACAGGCATCCGAAACCAAGAGACCCAGTACTTC.

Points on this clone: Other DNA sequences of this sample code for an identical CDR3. The CDR3 is CASSLGGQGGSYEQYF. In nucleotides, the CDR3 is TGCGCCAGCAGCTTGGGAGGTCAGGGTGGGTCCTACGAGCAGTACTTC. The chain has TRBV5-1 and TRBJ2-7; D might be TRBD1 (5 bases). Germline CDR1 is SGHRS and CDR2 is YFSETQ. Trimming took off 0 bases at V and 1 base at J, with 14 bases between the two ends. The CDR3 contains 16 residues.

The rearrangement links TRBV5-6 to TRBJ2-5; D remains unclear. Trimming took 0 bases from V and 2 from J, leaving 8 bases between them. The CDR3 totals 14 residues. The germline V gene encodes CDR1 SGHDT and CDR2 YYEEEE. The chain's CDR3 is CASSLVTRQETQYF. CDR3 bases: TGTGCCAGCAGCTTGGTCACCAGGCAAGAGACCCAGTACTTC. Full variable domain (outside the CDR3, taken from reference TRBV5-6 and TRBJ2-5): DAGVTQSPTHLIKTRGQQVTLRCSPKSGHDTVSWYQQALGQGPQFIFQYYEEEERQRGNFPDRFSGHQFPNYSSELNVNALLLGDSALYLCASSLVTRQETQYFGPGTRLLVL.

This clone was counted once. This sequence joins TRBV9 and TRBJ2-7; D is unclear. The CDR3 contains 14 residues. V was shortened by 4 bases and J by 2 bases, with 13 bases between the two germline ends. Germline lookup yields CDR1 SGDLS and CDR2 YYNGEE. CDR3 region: CASSPRLLPYEQYF. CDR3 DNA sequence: TGTGCCAGCAGCCCCCGACTGCTTCCCTACGAGCAGTACTTC.

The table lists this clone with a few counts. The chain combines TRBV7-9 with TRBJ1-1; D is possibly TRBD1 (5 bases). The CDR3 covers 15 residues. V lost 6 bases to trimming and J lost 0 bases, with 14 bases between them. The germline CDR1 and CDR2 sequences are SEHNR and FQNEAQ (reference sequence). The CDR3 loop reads CASSSPGPLNTEAFF. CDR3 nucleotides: TGTGCCAGCAGTTCCCCGGGACCGTTGAACACTGAAGCTTTCTTT.

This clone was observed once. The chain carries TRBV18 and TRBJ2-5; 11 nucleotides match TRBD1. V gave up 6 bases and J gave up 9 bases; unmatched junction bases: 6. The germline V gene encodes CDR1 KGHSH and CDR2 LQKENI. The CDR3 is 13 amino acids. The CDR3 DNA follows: TGTGCCAGCTCCCAGGACAGGGGGCTGGCCCAGTACTTC. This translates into CASSQDRGLAQYF. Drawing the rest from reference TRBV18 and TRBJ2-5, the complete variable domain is NAGVMQNPRHLVRRRGQEARLRCSPMKGHSHVYWYRQLPEEGLKFMVYLQKENIIDESGMPKERFSAEFPKEGPSILRIQQVVRGDSAAYFCASSQDRGLAQYFGPGTRLLVL.